This T cell receptor beta chain derives from a study of T-cell memory formation after mild COVID-19. Background on the study: TCR clusters were largely donor specific. Regarding the study as a whole: CD4+ contracting clones lay mainly in CM and EM, CD8+ ones in EMRA.

The J segment lost 9 bases and the V segment lost 0 bases, leaving 5 bases of the junction unmatched. CDR1 and CDR2 from the germline V gene are SGHDT and YYEEEE. The CDR3 length is 14 residues. Libraries for TCRalpha and TCRbeta carried sample barcodes and unique molecular identifiers via 5'RACE. TCRdb passed the 5' RACE reads through MiXCR, listing each CDR3 protein once. The table has over 300,000 distinct CDR3 sequences, roughly 20% seen once. This clonotype occurred a few times. Antigen: not known. This receptor was identified in a man between 18 and 35 years old who had mild COVID-19 (a few samples of this study predate the infection). Cell type and time point are not known. The specimen sequenced was PBMCs or a T cell subset sorted from them (not recorded which). V usage is TRBV5-6 and J usage is TRBJ2-1; 8 bases map to TRBD1. This CDR3 is CASSLGAGGLEQFF. CDR3 in DNA: TGTGCCAGCAGCTTGGGGGCAGGGGGCCTTGAGCAGTTCTTC.